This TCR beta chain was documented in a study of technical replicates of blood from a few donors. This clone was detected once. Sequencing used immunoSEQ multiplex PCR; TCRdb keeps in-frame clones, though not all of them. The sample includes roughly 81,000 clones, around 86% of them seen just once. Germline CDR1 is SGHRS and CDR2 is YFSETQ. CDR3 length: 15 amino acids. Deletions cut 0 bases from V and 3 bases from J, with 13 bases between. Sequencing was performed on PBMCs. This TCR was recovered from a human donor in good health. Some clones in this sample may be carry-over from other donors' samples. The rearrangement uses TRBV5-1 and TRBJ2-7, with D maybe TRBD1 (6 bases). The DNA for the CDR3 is TGCGCCAGCAGCTTGGCGGCAGGGGTGAGCTACGAGCAGTACTTC. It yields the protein CASSLAAGVSYEQYF.